The rows below give T cell receptor beta chains drawn from one sample of a study of cytomegalovirus exposure and HLA in healthy donors. Some clones are missing from TCRdb's copy, which holds only in-frame ones; the method was immunoSEQ multiplex PCR. Of 60,000 to 100,000 clones in the sample, around 81% were seen once. Sequences were obtained from PBMCs. These receptors were obtained from a male donor in good health and CMV-seropositive. CDR3s include the opening cysteine and the closing phenylalanine or tryptophan. D genes are given only for firm matches. Clone size, where shown, is once, few, many, or a class for clones that have expanded.

TRBD2	NA	TRBV5-1	TRBJ2-7	TGCGCCAGCAGCACATTATCAGCGGGAGTTCTAGGGGAGCAGTACTTC	CASSTLSAGVLGEQYF
NA	NA	TRBV9	TRBJ1-5	TGTGCCAGCAGCGTATTTCCTGGAGCGGATCAGCCCCAGCATTTT	CASSVFPGADQPQHF
NA	NA	TRBV27	TRBJ1-2	TGTGCCAGCAGCCCTTTGGGGGGGGACTATGGCTACACCTTC	CASSPLGGDYGYTF
NA	few	TRBV25-1	TRBJ2-5	TGTGCCAGCGGGGGCGAGACCCAGTACTTC	CASGGETQYF
NA	NA	TRBV28	TRBJ2-1	TGTGCCAGCAGTTTAAGTTTTAACAGGTTGAATGAGCAGTTCTTC	CASSLSFNRLNEQFF
TRBD2	few	TRBV5-1	TRBJ2-3	TGCGCCAGCAGCTTGGGCGTCGGGGGGGCCACAGATACGCAGTATTTT	CASSLGVGGATDTQYF
TRBD1	NA	TRBV5-1	TRBJ1-4	TGCGCCAGCAGCTGGGGACAGGGGTCTGAAAAACTGTTTTTT	CASSWGQGSEKLFF
TRBD2	few	TRBV2	TRBJ2-2	TGTGCCAGCAGTGACCTGATAACTAGCGTGAACACCGGGGAGCTGTTTTTT	CASSDLITSVNTGELFF
TRBD2	once	TRBV7-9	TRBJ2-5	TGTGCCAGCAGGCCTAGCGGGGGAATACAAGAGACCCAGTACTTC	CASRPSGGIQETQYF
TRBD1	NA	TRBV10-3	TRBJ1-5	TGTGCCACCTCGACTCCGGGACAGGGGAATCAGCCCCAGCATTTT	CATSTPGQGNQPQHF
NA	NA	TRBV20-1	TRBJ2-7	TGCAGTGCTAGACAAGCTTACGAGCAGTACTTC	CSARQAYEQYF
NA	NA	TRBV28	TRBJ1-2	TGTGCCAGCAGGCCCGGACAGACCTATGGCTACGCCTTC	CASRPGQTYGYAF
NA	NA	TRBV6-5	TRBJ2-1	TGTGCCAGCAGTTACCCAGGGAATGAGCAGTTCTTC	CASSYPGNEQFF
NA	once	TRBV7-2	TRBJ1-2	TGTGCCAGCAGCTTAGCGCGTCAGGGGCTGGGTGGCTACACCTTC	CASSLARQGLGGYTF
NA	few	TRBV6-6	TRBJ1-1	TGTGCCAGCAGTTACGAGGCCCGAGGGCCCACTGAAGCTTTCTTT	CASSYEARGPTEAFF
NA	once	TRBV5-6	TRBJ2-2	TGTGCCAGCAGCTGGCGGTCGATGCGTAACGGGGAGCTGTTTTTT	CASSWRSMRNGELFF
NA	once	TRBV28	TRBJ1-2	TGTGCCAGCAGTTTATCGACGGGAGTCTATGGCTACACCTTC	CASSLSTGVYGYTF
TRBD2	once	TRBV5-1	TRBJ2-2	TGCGCCAGCAGGTCTAGCGGGGGGGCCACTTACACCGGGGAGCTGTTTTTT	CASRSSGGATYTGELFF
NA	once	TRBV4-2	TRBJ2-7	TGTGCCAGCAGCCCCCTGACGGACAGCTCCTACGAGCAGTACTTC	CASSPLTDSSYEQYF
NA	NA	TRBV15	TRBJ2-1	TGTGCCACCGGCGGAGCTCGCGATAATGAGCAGTTCTTC	CATGGARDNEQFF
TRBD1	few	TRBV18	TRBJ1-5	TGTGCCAGCTCACGCCCAGGGACAGGGGGAGGCAATCAGCCCCAGCATTTT	CASSRPGTGGGNQPQHF
NA	once	TRBV4-1	TRBJ2-7	TGCGCCAGCAGCCAAGGTTGGACTAACGAGCAGTACTTC	CASSQGWTNEQYF
TRBD2	NA	TRBV19	TRBJ2-2	TGTGCCAGTGTGACTAGCGGGAAGGCCACCGGGGAGCTGTTTTTT	CASVTSGKATGELFF
TRBD2	once	TRBV9	TRBJ2-3	TGTGCCAGCAGCCCCCGGACTAGCGGGGAATGGACACACACCGTTACGCAGTATTTT	CASSPRTSGEWTHTVTQYF
NA	NA	TRBV4-1	TRBJ1-4	TGTGCCAGCAGCCAGGCGGGAGAGGGACTGTTTTTT	CASSQAGEGLFF
TRBD1	NA	TRBV30	TRBJ2-7	TGTGCCTGGAGTGTAGGGACAGCCTACGAGCAGTACTTC	CAWSVGTAYEQYF
TRBD1	NA	TRBV28	TRBJ1-3	TGTGCCAGCAGTGATACAGGGGTCGGCGGCACCATATATTTT	CASSDTGVGGTIYF
NA	NA	TRBV7-9	TRBJ2-1	TGTGCCAGCAGCTTACTGGAGAAAAAGAATGAGCAGTTCTTC	CASSLLEKKNEQFF
TRBD1	NA	TRBV7-6	TRBJ1-5	TGTGCCAGCAGCGCAATCAGGGGGCTAAGCAATCAGCCCCAGCATTTT	CASSAIRGLSNQPQHF
TRBD1	NA	TRBV27	TRBJ1-2	TGTGCCAGCAGTTCCGCTCGACAGGGGAGCTATGGCTACACCTTC	CASSSARQGSYGYTF
NA	NA	TRBV21-1	TRBJ2-7	TGTGCCAGCAACCATTTTACGGGAGGTAGGTTCGAGCAGTACTTC	CASNHFTGGRFEQYF
TRBD1	NA	TRBV5-1	TRBJ2-7	TGCGCCAGCAGCATCAACCCGGGACAGGGGAACTACGAGCAGTACTTC	CASSINPGQGNYEQYF
NA	once	TRBV6-5	TRBJ1-1	TGTGCCAGCAGTTACGGCGGGGGGGGTGCTGAAGCTTTCTTT	CASSYGGGGAEAFF
NA	NA	TRBV11-1	TRBJ2-5	TGTGCCAGCAGCTTATGGGTTCAGGAAGAGACCCAGTACTTC	CASSLWVQEETQYF
NA	few	TRBV11-2	TRBJ1-2	TGTGCCAGCAGCTTCAGGGATGGCTACACCTTC	CASSFRDGYTF
TRBD2	NA	TRBV6-6	TRBJ2-1	TGTGCCAGCAGGCAAACAGTAGCGGGCCGAAACAATGAGCAGTTCTTC	CASRQTVAGRNNEQFF
NA	NA	TRBV4-1	TRBJ2-2	TGCGCCAGCAGCCAACTATCCGGGGAGCTGTTTTTT	CASSQLSGELFF
TRBD1	NA	TRBV18	TRBJ1-2	TGTGCCAGATCACCAGTTGGGACAGACTATGGCTACACCTTC	CARSPVGTDYGYTF
TRBD2	NA	TRBV5-4	TRBJ2-1	TGTGCCAGCAGCCCGGGGGGGGGCGTTGAGTTTCAGTTCTTC	CASSPGGGVEFQFF
TRBD1	few	TRBV27	TRBJ2-7	TGTGCCAGCAGTCGGTTACCGGGACAGGGGGAGCAGTACTTC	CASSRLPGQGEQYF
NA	NA	TRBV7-8	TRBJ1-1	TGTGCCAGCAGCGAACGTCCGGGTGGGACTGAAGCTTTCTTT	CASSERPGGTEAFF
TRBD1	once	TRBV18	TRBJ1-2	TGTGCCAGCTCACCACCGGACAGGGGACATGGCTACACCTTC	CASSPPDRGHGYTF
TRBD1	NA	TRBV9	TRBJ1-1	TGTGCCAGCAGCGAAAGGACAGGGTTTGACACTGAAGCTTTCTTT	CASSERTGFDTEAFF
NA	few	TRBV4-3	TRBJ2-7	TGCGCCAGCAGCCAAGATGTTACATCGGGCTACGAGCAGTACTTC	CASSQDVTSGYEQYF
TRBD2	NA	TRBV28	TRBJ2-3	TGTGCCAGCAGGCCGGGGGGTACCACAGATACGCAGTATTTT	CASRPGGTTDTQYF
NA	NA	TRBV7-9	TRBJ2-7	TGTGCCAGCAGCTTAGATTTAGGGGAATTATACGAGCAGTACTTC	CASSLDLGELYEQYF
TRBD2	NA	TRBV6-5	TRBJ2-7	TGTGCCAGCAGTTACTGGGGACTAGCGGGATACGAGCAGTACTTC	CASSYWGLAGYEQYF
NA	NA	TRBV7-2	TRBJ1-5	TGTGCCAGCAGCTACTTGGACTCGTTTGGACTGCCCCAGCATTTT	CASSYLDSFGLPQHF
TRBD1	few	TRBV6-5	TRBJ1-2	TGTGCCAGCAGTGAATTGGGACAGGGTTTTGGCTACACCTTC	CASSELGQGFGYTF
NA	NA	TRBV7-5	TRBJ2-7	TGTGTCAGAAGCTTTGCCCAGACTAGCGGAACCTACGAGCAGTACTTC	CVRSFAQTSGTYEQYF
NA	NA	TRBV7-9	TRBJ2-7	TGTGCCAGCAGCACATTCAGCTACGAGCAGTACTTC	CASSTFSYEQYF
TRBD2	NA	TRBV7-2	TRBJ2-7	TGTGCCAGCAGCTTAGCCCTAGCGGGGTACGATGGGCAGTACTTC	CASSLALAGYDGQYF
TRBD1	few	TRBV7-3	TRBJ2-1	TGTGCCAGCAGCTTAGGGTTGACAGGGCACAATGAGCAGTTCTTC	CASSLGLTGHNEQFF
NA	NA	TRBV28	TRBJ1-5	TGTGCCAGCAGTTTCGGACTAAGGAAGGTCAGGGTGGCGGGGCAGCCCCAGCATTTT	CASSFGLRKVRVAGQPQHF
NA	NA	TRBV7-9	TRBJ1-3	TGTGCCAGCACCCATCGGGGAGGAGGCGAGGGAAACACCATATATTTT	CASTHRGGGEGNTIYF
TRBD2	NA	TRBV7-9	TRBJ2-2	TGTGCCAGCAGCGCTGGGCGGGGGGGCCCAGGCGGGGAGCTGTTTTTT	CASSAGRGGPGGELFF
NA	few	TRBV6-1	TRBJ1-1	TGTGCCAGCAGAAGCGGTGTGGTCACTGAAGCTTTCTTT	CASRSGVVTEAFF
TRBD1	NA	TRBV7-7	TRBJ1-6	TGTGCCGGCCATTTGGACAGGGGGTTTAGTTCACCCCTCCACTTT	CAGHLDRGFSSPLHF